This TCR beta chain was captured by sequencing in a study of shared clonotypes between healthy human individuals. Whole-study findings and limits: Several donors held about 5.1% of naive CD4 clonotypes in common. Richness estimates generally favored naive over memory subsets. Owing to a small donor count, the genetic and exposure-history diversity represented was limited.

The protocol was immunoSEQ multiplex PCR, while the TCRdb copy is restricted to in-frame clones and leaves out a portion. The table shows millions of clones, with 90% to 95% occurring only once. Germline V CDR1 and CDR2: SEHNR, FQNEAQ (reference sequence). Trimming pared 6 bases from V and 3 bases from J, leaving 15 bases between. The CDR3 covers 14 residues. On this clone: Its specificity is not known.

CD4+ cells were split into CD45RA+ naive and CD45RA-negative memory subsets. The J gene is TRBJ2-7, the V gene TRBV7-9; no firm D call. The specimen sequenced was naive CD4+ T cells from PBMCs. The sample's subset: CD45RA+ positively selected. The TCR comes from a man between 18 and 29 years old in good health. Some clones in this sample may be carry-over from other donors' samples. The DNA for the CDR3 is TGTGCCAGCAGTTACCACGGGCAAGGCTACGAGCAGTACTTC. This gives the protein CASSYHGQGYEQYF.